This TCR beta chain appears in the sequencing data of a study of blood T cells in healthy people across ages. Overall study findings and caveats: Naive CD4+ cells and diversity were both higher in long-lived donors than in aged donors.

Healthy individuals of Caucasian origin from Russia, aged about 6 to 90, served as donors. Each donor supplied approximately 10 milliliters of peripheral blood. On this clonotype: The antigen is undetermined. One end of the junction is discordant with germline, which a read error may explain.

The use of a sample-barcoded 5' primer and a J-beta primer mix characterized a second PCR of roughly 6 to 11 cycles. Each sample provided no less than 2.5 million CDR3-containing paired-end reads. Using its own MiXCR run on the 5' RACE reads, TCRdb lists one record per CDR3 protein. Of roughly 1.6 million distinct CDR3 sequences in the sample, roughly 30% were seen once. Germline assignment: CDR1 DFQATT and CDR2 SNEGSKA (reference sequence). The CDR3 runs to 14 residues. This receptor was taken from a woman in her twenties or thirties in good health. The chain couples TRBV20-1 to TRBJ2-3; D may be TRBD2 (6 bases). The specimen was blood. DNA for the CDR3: TGCAGTGCTGGAGATGCGGGAAGCACAGATACGCAGTATTTT. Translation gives CSAGDAGSTDTQYF.